These T cell receptor beta chains were read from a single sample in a study of CXCR3-negative and CXCR3-positive naive CD8 T cells. Reprocessing the 5' RACE reads, TCRdb reports a single entry for every CDR3 protein and omits DNA. This sample's table has 50,000 to 65,000 distinct CDR3 sequences. The sample was naive CXCR3- CD8+ T cells from blood. These TCRs come from a human donor in good health. Some clones in this sample may be carry-over from other donors' samples. CDR3s include the opening cysteine and the closing phenylalanine or tryptophan. Each record gives: CDR3 protein, J gene, V gene.

CDR3: CASSLNFFVGTDTQYF; J: TRBJ2-3; V: TRBV5-1
CDR3: CASSFPMASSYNEQFF; J: TRBJ2-1; V: TRBV5-5
CDR3: CASSPGTSYEQYF; J: TRBJ2-7; V: TRBV7-9
CDR3: CASSLGMNTEAFF; J: TRBJ1-1; V: TRBV5-1
CDR3: CSARQRDNEQFF; J: TRBJ2-1; V: TRBV20-1
CDR3: CAISDRGSLYTEAFF; J: TRBJ1-1; V: TRBV10-3
CDR3: CAISRGSGGNNEQFF; J: TRBJ2-1; V: TRBV10-3
CDR3: CASSEVVRGGTYTQYF; J: TRBJ2-3; V: TRBV6-1
CDR3: CSASRLGGTGELFF; J: TRBJ2-2; V: TRBV20-1
CDR3: CASSDSPGRDTQYF; J: TRBJ2-3; V: TRBV6-4
CDR3: CASSPGTGEETQYF; J: TRBJ2-5; V: TRBV6-6
CDR3: CSVAGGDYGYTF; J: TRBJ1-2; V: TRBV29-1
CDR3: CASSSGAVYNEQFF; J: TRBJ2-1; V: TRBV12-3/TRBV12-4
CDR3: CSVETDRAYEQYF; J: TRBJ2-7; V: TRBV29-1
CDR3: CASSPPGQGGGYGYTF; J: TRBJ1-2; V: TRBV7-9
CDR3: CASSNPAQGVYQPQHF; J: TRBJ1-5; V: TRBV6-5
CDR3: CSVAGRGSYEQYF; J: TRBJ2-7; V: TRBV29-1
CDR3: CASSLRGHNEQFF; J: TRBJ2-1; V: TRBV11-3